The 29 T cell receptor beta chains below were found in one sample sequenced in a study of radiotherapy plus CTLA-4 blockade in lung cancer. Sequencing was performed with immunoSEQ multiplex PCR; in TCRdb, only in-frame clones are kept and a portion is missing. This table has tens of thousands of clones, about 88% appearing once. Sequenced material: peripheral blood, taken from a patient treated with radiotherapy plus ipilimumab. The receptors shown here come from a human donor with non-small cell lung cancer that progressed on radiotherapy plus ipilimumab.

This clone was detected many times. The CDR3 loop is CASSSISNEQFF. In DNA, the CDR3 is TGTGCCAGCAGTAGCATAAGCAATGAGCAGTTCTTC. J is TRBJ2-1 and V is TRBV28; D unclear. CDR1 and CDR2 (germline): MDHEN, SYDVKM. The CDR3 length is 12 residues. V was trimmed by 5 bases and J by 6 bases, leaving 8 bases between them. Supplemented by reference TRBV28 and TRBJ2-1, the full variable domain reads DVKVTQSSRYLVKRTGEKVFLECVQDMDHENMFWYRQDPGLGLRLIYFSYDVKMKEKGDIPEGYSVSREKKERFSLILESASTNQTSMYLCASSSISNEQFFGPGTRLTVL.

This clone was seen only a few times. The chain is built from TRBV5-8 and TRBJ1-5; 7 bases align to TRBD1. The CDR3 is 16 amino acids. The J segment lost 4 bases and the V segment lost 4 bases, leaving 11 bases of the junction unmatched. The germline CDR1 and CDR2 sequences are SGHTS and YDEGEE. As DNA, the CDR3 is TGTGCCAGCAGCCTCTGGACAGGAACGGGAAATCAGCCCCAGCATTTT. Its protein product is CASSLWTGTGNQPQHF. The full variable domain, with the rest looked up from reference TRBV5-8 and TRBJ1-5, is EAGVTQSPTHLIKTRGQQATLRCSPISGHTSVYWYQQALGLGLQFLLWYDEGEERNRGNFPPRFSGRQFPNYSSELNVNALELEDSALYLCASSLWTGTGNQPQHFGDGTRLSIL.

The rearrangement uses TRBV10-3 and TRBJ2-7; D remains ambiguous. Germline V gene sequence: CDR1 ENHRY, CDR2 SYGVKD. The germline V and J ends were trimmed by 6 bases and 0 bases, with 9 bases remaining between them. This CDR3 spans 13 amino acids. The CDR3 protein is CAIRARNSYEQYF. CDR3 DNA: TGTGCCATCAGGGCCCGGAACTCCTACGAGCAGTACTTC.

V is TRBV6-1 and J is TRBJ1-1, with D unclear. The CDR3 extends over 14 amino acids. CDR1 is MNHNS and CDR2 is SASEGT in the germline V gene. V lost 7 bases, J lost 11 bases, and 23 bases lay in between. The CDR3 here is CASNAVPGAVEAFF. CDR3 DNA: TGTGCCAGCAATGCCGTTCCGGGAGCCGTTGAGGCTTTCTTT.

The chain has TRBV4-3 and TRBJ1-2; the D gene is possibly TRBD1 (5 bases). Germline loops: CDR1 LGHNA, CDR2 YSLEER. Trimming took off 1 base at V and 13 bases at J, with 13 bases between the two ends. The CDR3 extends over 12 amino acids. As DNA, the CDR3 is TGCGCCAGCAGCCAAGTAACAGGAGCTATCACCTTC. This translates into CASSQVTGAITF.

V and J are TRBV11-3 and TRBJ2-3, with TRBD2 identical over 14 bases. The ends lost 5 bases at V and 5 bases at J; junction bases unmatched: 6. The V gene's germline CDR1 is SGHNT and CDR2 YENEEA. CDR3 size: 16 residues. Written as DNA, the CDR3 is TGTGCCAGCAGCCGCGGGACTAGCGGGAGTGGAGATACGCAGTATTTT. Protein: CASSRGTSGSGDTQYF.

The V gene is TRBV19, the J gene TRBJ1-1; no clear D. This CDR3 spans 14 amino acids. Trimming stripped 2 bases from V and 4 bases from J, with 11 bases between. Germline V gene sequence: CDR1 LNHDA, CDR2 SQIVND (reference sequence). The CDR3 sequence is CASSISGMSTEAFF. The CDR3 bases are TGTGCCAGTAGTATATCCGGGATGAGCACTGAAGCTTTCTTT.

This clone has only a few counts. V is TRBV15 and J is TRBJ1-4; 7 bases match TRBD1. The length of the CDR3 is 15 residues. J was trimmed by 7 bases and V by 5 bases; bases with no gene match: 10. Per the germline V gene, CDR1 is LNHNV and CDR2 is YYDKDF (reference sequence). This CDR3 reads CATSSHRGSGEKLFF. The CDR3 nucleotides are TGTGCCACCAGCTCCCACAGGGGTTCTGGTGAAAAACTGTTTTTT. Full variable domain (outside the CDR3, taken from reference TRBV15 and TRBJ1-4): DAMVIQNPRYQVTQFGKPVTLSCSQTLNHNVMYWYQQKSSQAPKLLFHYYDKDFNNEADTPDNFQSRRPNTSFCFLDIRSPGLGDTAMYLCATSSHRGSGEKLFFGSGTQLSVL.

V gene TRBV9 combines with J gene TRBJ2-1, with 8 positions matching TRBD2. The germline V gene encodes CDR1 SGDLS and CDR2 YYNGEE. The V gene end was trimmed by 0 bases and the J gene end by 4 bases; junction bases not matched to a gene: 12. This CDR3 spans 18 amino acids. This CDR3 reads CASSVGPSLAGLYNEQFF. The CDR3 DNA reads TGTGCCAGCAGCGTAGGACCATCCCTAGCGGGCTTATACAATGAGCAGTTCTTC.

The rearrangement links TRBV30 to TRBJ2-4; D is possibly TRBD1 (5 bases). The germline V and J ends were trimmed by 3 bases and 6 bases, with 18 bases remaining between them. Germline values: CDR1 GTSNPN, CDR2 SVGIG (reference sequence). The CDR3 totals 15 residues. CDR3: CAWSSYQGAPNIQYF. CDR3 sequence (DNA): TGTGCCTGGAGCTCATACCAAGGGGCGCCAAACATTCAGTACTTC.

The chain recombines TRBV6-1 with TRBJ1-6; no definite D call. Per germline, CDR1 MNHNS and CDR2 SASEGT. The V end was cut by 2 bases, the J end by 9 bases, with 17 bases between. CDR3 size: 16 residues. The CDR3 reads CASSEIGRAESSPLHF. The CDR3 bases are TGTGCCAGCAGTGAAATTGGGCGAGCGGAGAGTTCACCCCTCCACTTT.

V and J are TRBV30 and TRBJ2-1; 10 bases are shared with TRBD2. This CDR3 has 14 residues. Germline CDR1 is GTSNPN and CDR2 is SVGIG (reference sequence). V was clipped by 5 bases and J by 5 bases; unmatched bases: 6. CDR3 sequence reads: CAWSGLARDNEQFF. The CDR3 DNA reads TGTGCCTGGTCGGGACTAGCGAGGGACAATGAGCAGTTCTTC.

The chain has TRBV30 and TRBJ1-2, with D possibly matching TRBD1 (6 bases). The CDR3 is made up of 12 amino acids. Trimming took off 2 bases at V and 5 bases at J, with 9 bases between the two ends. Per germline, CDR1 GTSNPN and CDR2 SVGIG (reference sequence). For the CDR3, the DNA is TGTGCCTGGAGTTTCGGACAGTATGGCTACACCTTC. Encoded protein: CAWSFGQYGYTF.

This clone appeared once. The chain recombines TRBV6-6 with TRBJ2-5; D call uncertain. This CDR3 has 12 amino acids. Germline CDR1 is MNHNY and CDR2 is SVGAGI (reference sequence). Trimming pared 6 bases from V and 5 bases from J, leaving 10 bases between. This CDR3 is CASSESQETQYF. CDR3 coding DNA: TGTGCCAGCAGCGAATCACAGGAGACCCAGTACTTC.

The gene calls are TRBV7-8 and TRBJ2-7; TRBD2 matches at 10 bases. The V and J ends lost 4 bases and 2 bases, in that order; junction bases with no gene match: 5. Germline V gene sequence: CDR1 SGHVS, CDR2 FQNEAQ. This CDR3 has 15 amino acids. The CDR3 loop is CASSSGLAAAYEQYF. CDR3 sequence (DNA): TGTGCCAGCAGCTCCGGACTAGCGGCCGCCTACGAGCAGTACTTC. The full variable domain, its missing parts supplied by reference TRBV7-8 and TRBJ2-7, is GAGVSQSPRYKVAKRGQDVALRCDPISGHVSLFWYQQALGQGPEFLTYFQNEAQLDKSGLPSDRFFAERPEGSVSTLKIQRTQQEDSAVYLCASSSGLAAAYEQYFGPGTRLTVT.

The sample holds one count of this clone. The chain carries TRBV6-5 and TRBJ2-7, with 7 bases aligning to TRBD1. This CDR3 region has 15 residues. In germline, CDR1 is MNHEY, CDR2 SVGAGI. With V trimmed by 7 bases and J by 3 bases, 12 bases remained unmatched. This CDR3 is CASKFQGTADYEQYF. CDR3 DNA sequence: TGTGCCAGCAAGTTCCAGGGGACAGCTGACTACGAGCAGTACTTC.

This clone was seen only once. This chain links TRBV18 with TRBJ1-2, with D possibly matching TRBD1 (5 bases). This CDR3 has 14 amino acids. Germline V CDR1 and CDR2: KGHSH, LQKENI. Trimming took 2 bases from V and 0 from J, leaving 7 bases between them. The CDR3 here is CASSPGAANYGYTF. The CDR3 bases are TGTGCCAGCTCACCAGGGGCAGCTAACTATGGCTACACCTTC.

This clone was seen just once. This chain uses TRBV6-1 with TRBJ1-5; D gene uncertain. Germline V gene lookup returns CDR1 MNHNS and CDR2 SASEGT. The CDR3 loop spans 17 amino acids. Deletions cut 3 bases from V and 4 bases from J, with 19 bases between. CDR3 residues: CASSEDLRNGPNQPQHF. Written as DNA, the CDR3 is TGTGCCAGCAGTGAGGATCTGAGAAACGGGCCTAATCAGCCCCAGCATTTT.

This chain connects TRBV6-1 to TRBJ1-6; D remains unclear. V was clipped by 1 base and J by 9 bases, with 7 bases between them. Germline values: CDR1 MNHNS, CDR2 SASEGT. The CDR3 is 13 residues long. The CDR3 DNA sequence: TGTGCCAGCAGTGAAGGTCTTTTTTCACCCCTCCACTTT. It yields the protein CASSEGLFSPLHF.

CDR3 in amino acids: CAWTPGTSNQPQHF. The CDR3 nucleotides are TGTGCCTGGACTCCCGGGACATCTAATCAGCCCCAGCATTTT. This sequence joins TRBV30 and TRBJ1-5; D possibly corresponds to TRBD1 (6 bases). The CDR3 is 14 residues long. From germline, CDR1 is GTSNPN and CDR2 SVGIG (reference sequence). Trimming shortened V by 4 bases and J by 4 bases, and 14 bases separated the two germline ends.

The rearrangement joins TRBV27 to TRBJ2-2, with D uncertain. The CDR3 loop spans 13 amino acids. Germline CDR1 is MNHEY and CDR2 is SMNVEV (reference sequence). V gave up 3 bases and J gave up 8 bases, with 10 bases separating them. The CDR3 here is CASSLTREGELFF. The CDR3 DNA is TGTGCCAGCAGTTTGACTCGAGAGGGGGAGCTGTTTTTT.

CDR3 DNA sequence: TGTGCCAGCTCACCACAAGTGGCCGGGACAGGGGGCAATAGGCAGTTCTTC. Translated, it gives CASSPQVAGTGGNRQFF. The V gene is TRBV18, the J gene TRBJ2-1, with TRBD1 matching over 12 bases. The length of the CDR3 is 17 residues. V was pared by 1 base and J by 12 bases, with 13 bases of the junction left unmatched. Looked up from germline, CDR1 is KGHSH and CDR2 is LQKENI.

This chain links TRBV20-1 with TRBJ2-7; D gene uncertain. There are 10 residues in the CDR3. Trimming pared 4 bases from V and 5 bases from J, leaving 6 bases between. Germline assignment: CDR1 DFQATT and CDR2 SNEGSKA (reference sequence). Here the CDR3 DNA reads TGCAGTGCTACAGCTCACGAGCAGTACTTC. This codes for CSATAHEQYF.

The CDR3 DNA reads TGTGCCAGCCGACAGGGCCTGAATCAGCCCCAGCATTTT. Translated, it gives CASRQGLNQPQHF. The rearrangement uses TRBV19 and TRBJ1-5; 7 bases are shared with TRBD1. Germline values: CDR1 LNHDA, CDR2 SQIVND (reference sequence). The CDR3 has 13 amino acids. V lost 9 bases and J lost 4; bases outside the gene matches: 6.

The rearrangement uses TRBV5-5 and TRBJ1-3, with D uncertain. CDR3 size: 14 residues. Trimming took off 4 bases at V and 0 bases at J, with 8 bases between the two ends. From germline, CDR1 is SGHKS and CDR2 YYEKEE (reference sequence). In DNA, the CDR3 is TGTGCCAGCAGCCCGGGTGGCTCTGGAAACACCATATATTTT. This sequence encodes CASSPGGSGNTIYF.

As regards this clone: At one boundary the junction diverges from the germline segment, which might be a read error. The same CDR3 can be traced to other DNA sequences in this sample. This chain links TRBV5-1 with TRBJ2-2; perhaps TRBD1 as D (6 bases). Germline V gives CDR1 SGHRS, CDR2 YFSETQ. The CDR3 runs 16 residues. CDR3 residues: CASSGLDSTNTGELFF. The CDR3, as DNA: TGCGCCAGCAGCGGACTGGACAGCACGAACACCGGGGAGCTGTTTTTC.

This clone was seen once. The CDR3 bases are TGCGCCAGCAGCCAAGCCTCGGGACAGACCGGGGAGCTGTTTTTT. Protein product: CASSQASGQTGELFF. This rearrangement joins TRBV4-3 to TRBJ2-2; TRBD1 agrees at 7 bases. Trimming at V came to 1 base and at J to 5 bases, leaving 4 bases not matched to a gene. The germline CDR1 and CDR2 sequences are LGHNA and YSLEER. The CDR3 has 15 residues.

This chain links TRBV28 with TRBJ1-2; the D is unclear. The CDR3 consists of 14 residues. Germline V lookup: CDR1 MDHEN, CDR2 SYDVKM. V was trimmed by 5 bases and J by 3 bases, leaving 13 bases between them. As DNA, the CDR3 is TGTGCCAGCAGTCTGACGAATGGGCACTATGGCTACACCTTC. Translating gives CASSLTNGHYGYTF.

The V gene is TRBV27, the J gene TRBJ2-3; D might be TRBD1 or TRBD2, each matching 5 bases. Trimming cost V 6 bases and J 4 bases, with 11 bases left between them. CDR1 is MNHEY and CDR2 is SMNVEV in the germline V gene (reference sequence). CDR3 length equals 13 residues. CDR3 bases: TGTGCCAGCAGGTTCGTGGGGGCAGATACGCAGTATTTT. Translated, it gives CASRFVGADTQYF.